Listed here are 6 T cell receptor beta chains from one sample, sequenced in a study of cytomegalovirus exposure and HLA in healthy donors. This PCR relied on a set of 60 Vbeta primers and 13 Jbeta primers. Generated by immunoSEQ multiplex PCR, the TCRdb table keeps only in-frame clones and is missing some. The sample contains around 200,000 clones, less than 90% of which appear only once. The sequencing sample was made of PBMCs. The receptors were sampled from a woman aged 25 to 39 in good health and CMV-seronegative.

The chain has TRBV28 and TRBJ1-5; D remains ambiguous. V was cut by 5 bases and J by 0 bases, with 20 bases left in between. The germline CDR1 and CDR2 sequences are MDHEN and SYDVKM. The CDR3 covers 18 residues. The CDR3 reads CASSEKHYGSISNQPQHF. CDR3 DNA: TGTGCCAGCAGTGAAAAACACTACGGGTCCATTAGCAATCAGCCCCAGCATTTT.

A word on this clone: At the DNA level, this CDR3 is encoded by other sequences in the same sample as well. This chain links TRBV7-2 with TRBJ2-1; 9 bases line up with TRBD2. V lost 1 base to trimming and J lost 3 bases; unmatched junction nucleotides: 4. Germline V CDR1 and CDR2: SGHTA, FQGNSA. The CDR3 extends over 16 amino acids. CDR3 sequence: CASSLVRLAVYNEQFF. The CDR3 coding sequence is TGTGCCAGCAGCTTAGTTAGACTAGCGGTCTACAATGAGCAGTTCTTC. The full variable domain, rest sourced from reference TRBV7-2 and TRBJ2-1, is GAGVSQSPSNKVTEKGKDVELRCDPISGHTALYWYRQSLGQGLEFLIYFQGNSAPDKSGLPSDRFSAERTGGSVSTLTIQRTQQEDSAVYLCASSLVRLAVYNEQFFGPGTRLTVL.

This clone was observed once. J is TRBJ1-2 and V is TRBV7-2; 11 bases are shared with TRBD1. Trimming removed 4 bases from V and 1 base from J; junction bases left unmatched: 2. There are 15 residues in the CDR3. Germline V gene sequence: CDR1 SGHTA, CDR2 FQGNSA. CDR3 loop: CASSSDRGRNYGYTF. The CDR3 DNA follows: TGTGCCAGCAGCTCGGACAGGGGGCGTAACTATGGCTACACCTTC.

The table lists this clone with a count of one. The rearrangement joins TRBV6-1 to TRBJ1-2; possible D gene TRBD1, 5 bases. The CDR3 is made up of 13 amino acids. Trimming took off 4 bases at V and 3 bases at J, with 9 bases between the two ends. Germline lookup yields CDR1 MNHNS and CDR2 SASEGT. The DNA of the CDR3 is TGTGCCAGCAGTGTGGGGGAGGACTATGGCTACACCTTC. Residues: CASSVGEDYGYTF.

The chain uses TRBV11-2 and TRBJ2-1, with a possible D match to TRBD2 (5 bases). In germline, CDR1 is SGHAT, CDR2 FQNNGV. V was shortened by 5 bases and J by 3 bases, with 14 bases between the two germline ends. The CDR3 length is 15 residues. CDR3: CASSPDRAVYNEQFF. The CDR3 bases are TGTGCCAGCAGCCCCGATCGAGCGGTCTACAATGAGCAGTTCTTC.

In this sample, this clone turned up a few times. This chain uses TRBV9 with TRBJ2-2; 7 bases fit TRBD1. Germline trimming cut 2 bases from V and 3 bases from J; bases unmatched to any gene: 1. Germline loops: CDR1 SGDLS, CDR2 YYNGEE. The CDR3 runs to 14 residues. Here the CDR3 reads CASSVGQYTGELFF. The DNA of the CDR3 is TGTGCCAGCAGCGTGGGACAGTACACCGGGGAGCTGTTTTTT. The entire variable domain, with the rest obtained from reference TRBV9 and TRBJ2-2, is as follows: DSGVTQTPKHLITATGQRVTLRCSPRSGDLSVYWYQQSLDQGLQFLIQYYNGEERAKGNILERFSAQQFPDLHSELNLSSLELGDSALYFCASSVGQYTGELFFGEGSRLTVL.